This T cell receptor beta chain was recorded in a study of blood T cell repertoires in COVID-19. Study-level background: Italy, Spain and the United States were the sources of the convalescent and acute COVID-19 samples. The analysed material was cDNA or gDNA that came from T cells, B-cell-depleted T cells, or PBMCs.

This table comes from immunoSEQ multiplex PCR, and its TCRdb copy is limited to in-frame clones, with some not included. The profile shows roughly 260,000 clones, 82% of them singletons. Germline values: CDR1 LGHNA, CDR2 YSLEER. The CDR3 sequence is 18 residues long. The V gene lost 1 base and the J gene lost 0 bases, with 18 bases spanning the gap. The clonotype comes from a woman under 30 with acute or convalescent COVID-19. Input material: peripheral blood. The rearrangement links TRBV4-3 to TRBJ2-5, with D perhaps TRBD1 (5 bases). The CDR3 region has the DNA TGCGCCAGCAGCCAAGGGGTCAGGGCTTCGCCGTACCAAGAGACCCAGTACTTC. Protein sequence: CASSQGVRASPYQETQYF.